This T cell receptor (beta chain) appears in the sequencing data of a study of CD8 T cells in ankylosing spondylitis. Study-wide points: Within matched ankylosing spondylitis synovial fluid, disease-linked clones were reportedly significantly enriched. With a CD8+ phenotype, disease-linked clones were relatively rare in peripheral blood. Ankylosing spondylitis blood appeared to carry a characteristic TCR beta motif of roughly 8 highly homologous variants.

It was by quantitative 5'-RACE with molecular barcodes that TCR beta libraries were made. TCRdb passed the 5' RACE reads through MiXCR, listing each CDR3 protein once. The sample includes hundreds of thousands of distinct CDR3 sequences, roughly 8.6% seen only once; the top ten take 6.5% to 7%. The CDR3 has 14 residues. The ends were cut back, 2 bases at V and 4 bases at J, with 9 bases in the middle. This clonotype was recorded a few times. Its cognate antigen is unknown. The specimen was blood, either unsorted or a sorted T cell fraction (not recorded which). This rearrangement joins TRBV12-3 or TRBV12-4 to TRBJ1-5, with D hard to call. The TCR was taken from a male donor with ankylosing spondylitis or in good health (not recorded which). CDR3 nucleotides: TGTGCCAGCAGTTTAAGTGCCCGAAATCAGCCCCAGCATTTT. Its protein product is CASSLSARNQPQHF.